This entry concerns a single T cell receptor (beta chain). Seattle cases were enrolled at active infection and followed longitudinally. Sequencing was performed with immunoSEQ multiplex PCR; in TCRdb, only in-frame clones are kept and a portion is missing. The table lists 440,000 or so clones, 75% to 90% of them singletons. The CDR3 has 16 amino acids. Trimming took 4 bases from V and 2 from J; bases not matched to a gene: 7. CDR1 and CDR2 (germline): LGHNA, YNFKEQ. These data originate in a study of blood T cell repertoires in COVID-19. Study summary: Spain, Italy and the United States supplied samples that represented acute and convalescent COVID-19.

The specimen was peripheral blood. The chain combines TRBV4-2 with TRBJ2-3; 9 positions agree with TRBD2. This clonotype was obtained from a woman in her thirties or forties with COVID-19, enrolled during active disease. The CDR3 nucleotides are TGTGCCAGCAGCCGACATAGCGGGGGAGACACAGATACGCAGTATTTT. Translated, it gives CASSRHSGGDTDTQYF.